The text below deals with one TCR beta chain. The CDR3 is 13 amino acids. The V gene's germline CDR1 is SGHRS and CDR2 YFSETQ. Trimming pared 4 bases from V and 2 bases from J, leaving 10 bases between. The data derive from a study of blood T cell repertoires in COVID-19. TCRdb's table, derived via immunoSEQ multiplex PCR, lists solely in-frame clones and lacks some. This repertoire shows about 250,000 clones, 87% found once; its top ten account for 2% to 3%. This chain uses TRBV5-1 with TRBJ2-7; tentative D call: TRBD1 (6 bases). Sequenced material: PBMCs or T cells enriched from blood (not recorded which). The receptor was isolated from a young woman with acute COVID-19. The CDR3: CASSVGHTYEQYF. The DNA of the CDR3 is TGCGCCAGCAGCGTGGGACATACCTACGAGCAGTACTTC. Supplemented by reference TRBV5-1 and TRBJ2-7, the full variable domain reads KAGVTQTPRYLIKTRGQQVTLSCSPISGHRSVSWYQQTPGQGLQFLFEYFSETQRNKGNFPGRFSGRQFSNSRSEMNVSTLELGDSALYLCASSVGHTYEQYFGPGTRLTVT.